The rows below give T cell receptor beta chains drawn from one sample of a study of blood T cell repertoires in COVID-19. Data came from immunoSEQ multiplex PCR; TCRdb stores just in-frame clones and leaves some out. The sample contains 120,000 to 150,000 clones, about four fifths of which appear only once. Sequenced sample: peripheral blood. The receptor source for this set is a human donor in a cohort sampled during active COVID-19. Each CDR3 is given with its conserved first and last residue. Fields, in order: V gene, D gene, J gene, clone size, CDR3 protein, CDR3 DNA. The D gene is left open where the match is weak. Clone size is shown for a subset of rows, as once, few, many or a class of expanded clone.

V: TRBV28
D: NA
J: TRBJ1-5
size: NA
CDR3: CASSYALIGGGDQPQHF
DNA: TGTGCCAGCAGTTACGCCCTTATCGGGGGTGGTGATCAGCCCCAGCATTTT

V: TRBV19
D: TRBD2
J: TRBJ2-7
size: few
CDR3: CASSIEGTSGRSVPYEQYF
DNA: TGTGCCAGTAGTATAGAAGGGACTAGCGGGAGAAGTGTCCCCTACGAGCAGTACTTC

V: TRBV6-5
D: TRBD2
J: TRBJ2-7
size: few
CDR3: CASSYSREGYEQYF
DNA: TGTGCCAGCAGTTACAGCCGGGAGGGGTACGAGCAGTACTTC

V: TRBV30
D: TRBD1
J: TRBJ1-2
size: NA
CDR3: CAWIKGQGASRIGYTF
DNA: TGTGCCTGGATAAAGGGACAGGGGGCGAGTCGGATTGGCTACACCTTC

V: TRBV6-5
D: TRBD1
J: TRBJ1-3
size: NA
CDR3: CASRNRQGRNTIYF
DNA: TGTGCCAGCAGGAATCGACAGGGAAGAAACACCATATATTTT

V: TRBV3-1/TRBV3-2
D: NA
J: TRBJ1-1
size: NA
CDR3: CASSNQGSNTEAFF
DNA: TGTGCCAGCAGCAATCAGGGGTCGAACACTGAAGCTTTCTTT

V: TRBV19
D: TRBD2
J: TRBJ2-1
size: NA
CDR3: CASASGRPYNEQFF
DNA: TGTGCCAGTGCTAGCGGGAGGCCCTACAATGAGCAGTTCTTC

V: TRBV9
D: TRBD1
J: TRBJ2-3
size: NA
CDR3: CASNPGQSTDTQYF
DNA: TGTGCCAGCAATCCGGGACAGAGCACAGATACGCAGTATTTT

V: TRBV7-3
D: NA
J: TRBJ2-2
size: NA
CDR3: CASSLTPTGTTGELFF
DNA: TGTGCCAGCAGCTTAACCCCGACAGGAACCACCGGGGAGCTGTTTTTT

V: TRBV29-1
D: NA
J: TRBJ2-3
size: NA
CDR3: CSVEVGREDTDTQYF
DNA: TGCAGCGTTGAAGTGGGCAGGGAGGACACAGATACGCAGTATTTT

V: TRBV7-9
D: TRBD2
J: TRBJ2-3
size: NA
CDR3: CASSSGAGLTDTQYF
DNA: TGTGCCAGCAGCTCCGGAGCGGGACTCACAGATACGCAGTATTTT